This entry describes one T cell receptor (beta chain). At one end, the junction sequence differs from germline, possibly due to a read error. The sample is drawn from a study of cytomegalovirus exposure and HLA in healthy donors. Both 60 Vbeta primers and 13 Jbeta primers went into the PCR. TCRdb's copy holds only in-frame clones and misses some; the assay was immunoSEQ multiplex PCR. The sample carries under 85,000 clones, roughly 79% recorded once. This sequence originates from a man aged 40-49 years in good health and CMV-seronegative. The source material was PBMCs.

The CDR3 region has the DNA TGTGCCAGCAGTGAAGGGCAGCTCCAGCATTTT. Its translation is CASSEGQLQHF. V gene TRBV25-1 combines with J gene TRBJ1-5; no reliable D call. In germline, CDR1 is MGHDK, CDR2 SYGVNS. CDR3 length: 11 amino acids.